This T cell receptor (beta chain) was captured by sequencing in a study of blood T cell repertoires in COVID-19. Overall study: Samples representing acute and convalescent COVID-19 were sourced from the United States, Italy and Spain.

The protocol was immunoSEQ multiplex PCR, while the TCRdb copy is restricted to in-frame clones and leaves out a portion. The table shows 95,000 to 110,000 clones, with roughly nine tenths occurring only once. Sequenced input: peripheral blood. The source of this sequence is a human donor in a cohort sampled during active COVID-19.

Here the CDR3 DNA reads TGCGCCAGCAGCCCACAACAAGTCCTCCTGATCGGCGGTGGCTACACCTTC. It translates to CASSPQQVLLIGGGYTF. This chain connects TRBV4-3 to TRBJ1-2; D unclear. This CDR3 comprises 17 residues. V was shortened by 4 bases and J by 7 bases, with 25 bases between the two germline ends. CDR1 and CDR2 (germline): LGHNA, YSLEER.